This T cell receptor beta chain came from a study of metastatic and nonmetastatic thyroid tumors. On the study more broadly: Peripheral blood and tumor or nodule samples from malignant and benign thyroid patients were compared. Study-wide results and limits: Compared with benign nodules, malignant thyroid tumors were reported to have significantly higher TCR beta diversity in both blood and tumor.

Of note for this clone: Its matching antigen is unknown.

Losses at the gene ends were 5 bases for V and 4 bases for J; bases not matched to a gene: 8. The CDR3 sequence is 15 residues long. In the authors' workflow: What underpinned the distant-metastasis classifier for papillary thyroid cancer was the set of CDR3 differences across clinicopathological groups. TCRdb re-analyzed the PCR reads through MiXCR. What appears here as the V and J calls and clone size reflects TCRdb's work, not the paper's. Here the sample spans fewer than 30,000 clones, about 17% being singletons. Prior to thyroid surgery, none of the patients had received any treatment. The chain links TRBV12-3 or TRBV12-4 to TRBJ2-3, with 8 bases aligning to TRBD1. The source is a female donor with papillary thyroid cancer or a benign thyroid nodule (not recorded which). Some clones in this sample may be carry-over from other donors' samples. Sequencing was carried out using blood. CDR3 sequence reads: CASSILRGQADTQYF. CDR3 coding DNA: TGTGCCAGCAGTATTCTCAGGGGGCAGGCAGATACGCAGTATTTT.